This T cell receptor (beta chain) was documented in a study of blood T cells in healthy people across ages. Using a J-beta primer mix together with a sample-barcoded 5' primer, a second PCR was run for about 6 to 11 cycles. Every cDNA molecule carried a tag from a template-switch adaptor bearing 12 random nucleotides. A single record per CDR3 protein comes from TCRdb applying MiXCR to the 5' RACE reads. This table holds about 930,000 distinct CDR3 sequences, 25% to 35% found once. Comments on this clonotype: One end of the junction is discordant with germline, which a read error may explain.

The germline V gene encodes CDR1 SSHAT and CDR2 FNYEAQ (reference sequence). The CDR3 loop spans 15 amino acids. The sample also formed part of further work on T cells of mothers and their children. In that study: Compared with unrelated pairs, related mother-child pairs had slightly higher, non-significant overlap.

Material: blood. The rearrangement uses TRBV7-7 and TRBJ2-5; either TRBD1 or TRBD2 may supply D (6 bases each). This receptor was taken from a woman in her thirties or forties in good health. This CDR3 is CASSLVPGGGETQYF. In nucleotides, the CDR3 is TGTGCTAGCAGCTTAGTTCCCGGGGGCGGGGAGACCCAGTACTTC.